This paragraph reports one T cell receptor beta chain. Its antigen is currently unknown. This specimen comes from a study of cytomegalovirus exposure and HLA in healthy donors. Whole-study results and caveats: A later analysis linked 15,000 to 20,000 TCR beta sequences to HLA alleles at 0.05 false discovery rate. Presence/absence analyses took donor sequencing depth as roughly uniform. Immune exposure was documented only through CMV serostatus.

A multiplex PCR was run with 60 Vbeta primers and 13 Jbeta primers. The repertoire was sequenced with immunoSEQ multiplex PCR; TCRdb's copy has only in-frame clones and lacks some. The top ten clones hold roughly 2.4% of a sample with approximately 81,000 clones, about four fifths of them seen once. Material for sequencing was PBMCs. This TCR was recovered from a woman aged 50 to 65 in good health and CMV-seronegative.

As DNA, the CDR3 is TGTGCCAGTAGTATAGGGCAGGGACAGAACACTGAAGCTTTCTTT. Its translation: CASSIGQGQNTEAFF. This chain uses TRBV19 with TRBJ1-1; D is possibly TRBD1 (6 bases). The germline V gene has CDR1 LNHDA and CDR2 SQIVND (reference sequence). The CDR3 is 15 residues long. V was shortened by 1 base and J by 1 base, with 10 bases between the two germline ends. The full variable domain, in which reference TRBV19 and TRBJ1-1 provide the parts outside the CDR3, is DGGITQSPKYLFRKEGQNVTLSCEQNLNHDAMYWYRQDPGQGLRLIYYSQIVNDFQKGDIAEGYSVSREKKESFPLTVTSAQKNPTAFYLCASSIGQGQNTEAFFGQGTRLTVV.